The 10 T cell receptor beta chains listed next were all sequenced from one sample in a study of OX40 agonist ivuxolimab in advanced cancers. Profiled with immunoSEQ multiplex PCR; TCRdb holds only in-frame clones, not every one. The sample yields more than 70,000 clones, roughly 90% seen once. Sequenced material: CD4+ or CD8+ T cells sorted from blood, taken in a trial of the OX40 agonist ivuxolimab. The receptors derive from an adult with an advanced solid tumor such as melanoma, head and neck, liver or kidney cancer.

This clone came up a few times. The genes are TRBV7-9 and TRBJ2-6, with 11 bases lining up with TRBD2. The J segment lost 0 bases and the V segment lost 5 bases, leaving 6 bases of the junction unmatched. The CDR3 is 18 residues long. Germline V gene data show CDR1 as SEHNR and CDR2 as FQNEAQ (reference sequence). The CDR3 bases are TGTGCCAGCAGCACTAGCGGGGGAGTAAGCTCTGGGGCCAACGTCCTGACTTTC. Protein sequence: CASSTSGGVSSGANVLTF.

The chain carries TRBV7-7 and TRBJ2-1; D gene ambiguous. Trimming shortened V by 0 bases and J by 5 bases, and 5 bases separated the two germline ends. The CDR3 runs 13 residues. Germline lookup yields CDR1 SSHAT and CDR2 FNYEAQ (reference sequence). The CDR3 sequence is CASSLAGNNEQFF. CDR3 in DNA: TGTGCCAGCAGCTTAGCGGGTAACAATGAGCAGTTCTTC.

The chain is built from TRBV7-6 and TRBJ2-2, with TRBD1 identical over 7 bases. V shed 6 bases, J shed 1 base, and the junction held 8 bases outside the gene matches. This CDR3 region has 16 residues. Germline loops: CDR1 SGHVS, CDR2 FNYEAQ. The CDR3 region is CASSSTGTVNTGELFF. CDR3 nucleotides: TGTGCCAGCAGTTCCACCGGGACAGTGAACACCGGGGAGCTGTTTTTT.

The chain links TRBV18 to TRBJ2-5; D gene uncertain. Germline V gene sequence: CDR1 KGHSH, CDR2 LQKENI. Trimming pared 6 bases from V and 1 base from J, leaving 12 bases between. This CDR3 is built from 14 residues. The CDR3 is CASSLTTSQETQYF. In nucleotides, the CDR3 is TGTGCCAGCTCGCTTACAACGTCCCAAGAGACCCAGTACTTC.

This chain uses TRBV11-1 with TRBJ2-7, with 8 bases fitting TRBD1. Germline V CDR1 and CDR2: SGHAT, FQDESV (reference sequence). V lost 5 bases, J lost 8 bases, and 8 bases stayed unmatched. This CDR3 is built from 13 residues. The CDR3 DNA is TGTGCCAGCAGCCGCGACAGGGGAGTCAAGCAGTACTTC. Translated, it gives CASSRDRGVKQYF.

The chain combines TRBV14 with TRBJ2-1, with 9 bases aligning to TRBD2. Germline CDR1 reads SGHDN; CDR2 reads FVKESK. The CDR3 consists of 15 residues. V shed 3 bases and J 4 bases; nucleotides not matched to a gene: 4. The CDR3 DNA reads TGTGCCAGCAGCCAGACGGCGGGAGGGTACAATGAGCAGTTCTTC. This codes for CASSQTAGGYNEQFF.

This clone was seen more than once but under ten times. CDR3 amino acids: CASSLWAEQYF. In nucleotides, the CDR3 is TGTGCCAGCAGTTTATGGGCCGAGCAGTACTTC. This rearrangement joins TRBV28 to TRBJ2-7; D remains unclear. The CDR3 covers 11 residues. The germline V and J ends were trimmed by 0 bases and 6 bases, with 3 bases remaining between them. Germline V CDR1 and CDR2: MDHEN, SYDVKM.

About this clone: Its ends do not fully match the called genes, so a read error is possible. This chain links TRBV4-1 with TRBJ1-5, with no clear D. This CDR3 contains 16 residues. Germline values: CDR1 MGHRA, CDR2 YSYEKL. CDR3 bases: TGCGCCAGCAGCCAAGATTTCAGGCCAGGCAATCAGTCCCAGCATTTT. The encoded protein is CASSQDFRPGNQSQHF.

The V call is TRBV18, the J call TRBJ2-5, with a weak D call TRBD1 (6 bases). The CDR3 sequence is 13 residues long. V dropped 4 bases and J dropped 5 bases, with 11 bases sitting between them. The germline V gene encodes CDR1 KGHSH and CDR2 LQKENI. This CDR3 is CASSQGHGETQYF. In DNA form, the CDR3 reads TGTGCCAGCTCACAGGGACACGGGGAGACCCAGTACTTC.

The chain has TRBV19 and TRBJ1-2; no clear D gene. The CDR3 has 13 amino acids. V was trimmed by 6 bases and J by 5 bases, leaving 13 bases between them. Germline assignment: CDR1 LNHDA and CDR2 SQIVND (reference sequence). CDR3 sequence: CASSRATQYGYTF. In nucleotides, the CDR3 is TGTGCCAGTAGCCGCGCTACGCAATATGGCTACACCTTC.